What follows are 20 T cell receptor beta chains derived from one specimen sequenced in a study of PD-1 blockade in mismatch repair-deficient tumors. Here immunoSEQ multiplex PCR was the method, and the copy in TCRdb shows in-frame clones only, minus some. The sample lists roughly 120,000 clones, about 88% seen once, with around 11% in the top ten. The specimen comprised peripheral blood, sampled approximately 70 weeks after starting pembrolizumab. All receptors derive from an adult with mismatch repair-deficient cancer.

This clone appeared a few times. CDR3 coding DNA: TGTGCCAGCAGTACAGGGGTGCCCTACGAGCAGTACTTC. It translates to CASSTGVPYEQYF. The rearrangement links TRBV27 to TRBJ2-7, with 7 positions matching TRBD1. V shed 5 bases, J shed 2 bases, and the junction held 3 bases outside the gene matches. The germline CDR1 and CDR2 sequences are MNHEY and SMNVEV (reference sequence). The CDR3 has 13 amino acids.

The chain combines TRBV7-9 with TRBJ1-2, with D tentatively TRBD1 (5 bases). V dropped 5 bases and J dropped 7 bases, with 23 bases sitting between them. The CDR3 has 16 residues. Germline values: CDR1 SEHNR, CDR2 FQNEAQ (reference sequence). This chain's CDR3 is CASSPATGRRQSGYTF. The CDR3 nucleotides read TGTGCCAGCAGCCCAGCCACGGGACGACGGCAGAGTGGCTACACCTTC. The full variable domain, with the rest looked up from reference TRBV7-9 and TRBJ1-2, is DTGVSQNPRHKITKRGQNVTFRCDPISEHNRLYWYRQTLGQGPEFLTYFQNEAQLEKSRLLSDRFSAERPKGSFSTLEIQRTEQGDSAMYLCASSPATGRRQSGYTFGSGTRLTVV.

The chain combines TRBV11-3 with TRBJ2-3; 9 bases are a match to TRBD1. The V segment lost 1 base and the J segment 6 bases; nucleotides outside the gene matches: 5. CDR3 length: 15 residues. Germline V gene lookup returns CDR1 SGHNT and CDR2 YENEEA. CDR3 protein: CASSLGDREVDTQYF. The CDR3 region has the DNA TGTGCCAGCAGCTTAGGGGACAGGGAGGTGGATACGCAGTATTTT.

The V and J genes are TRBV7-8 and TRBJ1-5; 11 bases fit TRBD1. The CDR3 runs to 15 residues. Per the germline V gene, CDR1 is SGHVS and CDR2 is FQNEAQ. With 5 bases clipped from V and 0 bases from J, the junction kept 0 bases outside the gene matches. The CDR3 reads CASSGTGGSNQPQHF. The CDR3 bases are TGTGCCAGCAGCGGGACAGGGGGTAGCAATCAGCCCCAGCATTTT. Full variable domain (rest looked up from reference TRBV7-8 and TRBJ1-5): GAGVSQSPRYKVAKRGQDVALRCDPISGHVSLFWYQQALGQGPEFLTYFQNEAQLDKSGLPSDRFFAERPEGSVSTLKIQRTQQEDSAVYLCASSGTGGSNQPQHFGDGTRLSIL.

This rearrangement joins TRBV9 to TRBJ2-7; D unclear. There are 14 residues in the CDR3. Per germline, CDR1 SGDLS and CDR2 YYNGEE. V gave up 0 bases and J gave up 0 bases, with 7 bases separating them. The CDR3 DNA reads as TGTGCCAGCAGCGTAGCACAGTCCTCCTACGAGCAGTACTTC. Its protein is CASSVAQSSYEQYF.

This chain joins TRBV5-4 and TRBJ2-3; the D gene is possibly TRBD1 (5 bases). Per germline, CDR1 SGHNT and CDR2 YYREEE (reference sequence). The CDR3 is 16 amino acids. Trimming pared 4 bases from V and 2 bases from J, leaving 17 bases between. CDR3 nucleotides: TGTGCCAGCAGCCCTTCAGGGTTCGGGTACACAGATACGCAGTATTTT. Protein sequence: CASSPSGFGYTDTQYF. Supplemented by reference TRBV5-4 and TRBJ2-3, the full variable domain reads ETGVTQSPTHLIKTRGQQVTLRCSSQSGHNTVSWYQQALGQGPQFIFQYYREEENGRGNFPPRFSGLQFPNYSSELNVNALELDDSALYLCASSPSGFGYTDTQYFGPGTRLTVL.

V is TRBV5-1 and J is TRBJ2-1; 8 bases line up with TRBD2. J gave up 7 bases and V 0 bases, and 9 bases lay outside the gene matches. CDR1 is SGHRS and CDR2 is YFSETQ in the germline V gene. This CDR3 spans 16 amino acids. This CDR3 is CASSLGLARGKNEQFF. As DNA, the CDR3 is TGCGCCAGCAGCTTGGGACTAGCGAGAGGGAAGAATGAGCAGTTCTTC.

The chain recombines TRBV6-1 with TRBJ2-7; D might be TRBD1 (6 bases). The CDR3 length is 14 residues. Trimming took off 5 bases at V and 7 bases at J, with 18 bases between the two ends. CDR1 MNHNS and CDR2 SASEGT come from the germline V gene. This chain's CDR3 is CASSPLQGNGEQYF. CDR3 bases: TGTGCCAGCAGTCCCTTACAGGGCAATGGAGAGCAGTACTTC.

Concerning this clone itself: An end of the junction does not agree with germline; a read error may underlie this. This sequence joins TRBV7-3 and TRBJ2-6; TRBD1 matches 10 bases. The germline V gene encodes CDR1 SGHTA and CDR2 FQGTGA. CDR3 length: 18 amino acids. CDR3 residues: CASTLPGTGVTGANVLTF. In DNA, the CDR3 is TGTGCCAGCACCTTACCCGGGACAGGGGTAACTGGGGCCAACGTCCTGACTTTC.

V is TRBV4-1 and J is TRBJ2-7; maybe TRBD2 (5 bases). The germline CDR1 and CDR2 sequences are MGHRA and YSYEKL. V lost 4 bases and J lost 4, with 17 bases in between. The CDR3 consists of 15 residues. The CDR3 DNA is TGCGCCAGCAGCCTACTCGGTCAGCGGAAATACGAGCAGTACTTC. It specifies CASSLLGQRKYEQYF.

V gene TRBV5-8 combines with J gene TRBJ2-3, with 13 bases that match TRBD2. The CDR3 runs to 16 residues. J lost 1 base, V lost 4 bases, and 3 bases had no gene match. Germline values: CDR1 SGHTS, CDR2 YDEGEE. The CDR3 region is CASSVGLAGGTDTQYF. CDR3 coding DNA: TGTGCCAGCAGCGTAGGACTAGCGGGAGGCACAGATACGCAGTATTTT.

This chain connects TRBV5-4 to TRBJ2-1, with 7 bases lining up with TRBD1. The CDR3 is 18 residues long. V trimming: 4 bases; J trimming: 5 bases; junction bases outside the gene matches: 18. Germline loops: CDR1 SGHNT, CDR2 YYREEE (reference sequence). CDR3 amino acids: CASSQVSTGWGTDNEQFF. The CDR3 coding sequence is TGTGCCAGCAGCCAAGTGTCGACAGGATGGGGGACAGACAATGAGCAGTTCTTC.

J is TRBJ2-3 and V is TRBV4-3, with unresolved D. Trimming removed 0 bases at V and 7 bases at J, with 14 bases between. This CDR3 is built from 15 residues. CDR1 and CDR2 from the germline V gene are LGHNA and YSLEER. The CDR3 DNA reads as TGCGCCAGCAGCCAAGAACCGGGTCCTGGGCATACGCAGTATTTT. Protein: CASSQEPGPGHTQYF.

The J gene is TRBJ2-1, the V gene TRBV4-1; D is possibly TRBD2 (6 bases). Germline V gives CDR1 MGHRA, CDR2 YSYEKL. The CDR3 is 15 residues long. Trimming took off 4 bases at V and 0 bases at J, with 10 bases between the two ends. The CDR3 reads CASSPRDSSYNEQFF. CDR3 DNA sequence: TGCGCCAGCAGCCCCCGGGACTCCTCCTACAATGAGCAGTTCTTC.

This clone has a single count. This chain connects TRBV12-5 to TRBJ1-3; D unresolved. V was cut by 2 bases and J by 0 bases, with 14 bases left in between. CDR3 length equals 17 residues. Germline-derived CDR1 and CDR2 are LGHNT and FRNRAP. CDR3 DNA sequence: TGTGCTAGTGGTTTGATCCGACTCTACCCCTCTGGAAACACCATATATTTT. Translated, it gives CASGLIRLYPSGNTIYF. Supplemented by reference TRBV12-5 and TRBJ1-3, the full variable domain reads DARVTQTPRHKVTEMGQEVTMRCQPILGHNTVFWYRQTMMQGLELLAYFRNRAPLDDSGMPKDRFSAEMPDATLATLKIQPSEPRDSAVYFCASGLIRLYPSGNTIYFGEGSWLTVV.

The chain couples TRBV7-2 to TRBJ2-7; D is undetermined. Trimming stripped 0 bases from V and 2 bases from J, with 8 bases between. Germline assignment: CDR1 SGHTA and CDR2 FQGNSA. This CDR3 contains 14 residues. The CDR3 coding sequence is TGTGCCAGCAGCTTAGCTGATTCCGCCTACGAGCAGTACTTC. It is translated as CASSLADSAYEQYF. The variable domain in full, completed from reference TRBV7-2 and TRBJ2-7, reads GAGVSQSPSNKVTEKGKDVELRCDPISGHTALYWYRQSLGQGLEFLIYFQGNSAPDKSGLPSDRFSAERTGGSVSTLTIQRTQQEDSAVYLCASSLADSAYEQYFGPGTRLTVT.

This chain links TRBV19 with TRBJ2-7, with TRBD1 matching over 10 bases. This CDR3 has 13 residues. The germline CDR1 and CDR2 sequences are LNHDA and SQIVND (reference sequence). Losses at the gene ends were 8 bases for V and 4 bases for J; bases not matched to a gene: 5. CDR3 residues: CASLGQGMYEQYF. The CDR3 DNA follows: TGTGCCAGTCTGGGACAGGGGATGTACGAGCAGTACTTC.

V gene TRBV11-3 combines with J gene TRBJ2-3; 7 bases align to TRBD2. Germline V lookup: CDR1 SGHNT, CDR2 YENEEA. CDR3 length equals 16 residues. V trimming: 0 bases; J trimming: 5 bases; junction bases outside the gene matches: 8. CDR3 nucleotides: TGTGCCAGCAGCTTAGACGAGGGAGGGCGGAGAGATACGCAGTATTTT. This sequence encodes CASSLDEGGRRDTQYF.

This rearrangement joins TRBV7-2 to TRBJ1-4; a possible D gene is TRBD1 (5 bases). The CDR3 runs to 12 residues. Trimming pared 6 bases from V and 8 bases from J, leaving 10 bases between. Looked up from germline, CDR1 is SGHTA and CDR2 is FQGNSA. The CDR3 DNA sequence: TGTGCCAGCAGGGCTGACAGCGAAAAACTGTTTTTT. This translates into CASRADSEKLFF.

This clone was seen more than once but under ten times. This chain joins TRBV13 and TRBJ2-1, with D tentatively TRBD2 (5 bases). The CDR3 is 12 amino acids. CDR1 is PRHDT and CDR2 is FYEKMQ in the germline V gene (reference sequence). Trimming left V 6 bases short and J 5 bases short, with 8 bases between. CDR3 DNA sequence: TGTGCCAGCAGGGACGGGAACAATGAGCAGTTCTTC. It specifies CASRDGNNEQFF. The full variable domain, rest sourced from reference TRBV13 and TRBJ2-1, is AAGVIQSPRHLIKEKRETATLKCYPIPRHDTVYWYQQGPGQDPQFLISFYEKMQSDKGSIPDRFSAQQFSDYHSELNMSSLELGDSALYFCASRDGNNEQFFGPGTRLTVL.